Reported below is one T cell receptor (beta chain). Its antigen is as yet unknown. This record belongs to a study of T cell responses to AZD1222 COVID-19 vaccine. The germline V gene encodes CDR1 MDHEN and CDR2 SYDVKM. The CDR3 contains 18 residues. The ends were cut back, 5 bases at V and 5 bases at J, with 24 bases in the middle. Study conclusions and caveats: Researchers report vaccine-associated CD4 TCRs spanning spike, with dominance at 160-218 and 743-854.

Profiling relied on immunoSEQ multiplex PCR, and the TCRdb table lists in-frame clones only, not all of them. The repertoire holds some 120,000 clones, with 87% as singletons. Sequences were derived from peripheral blood, sampled on day 0 of AZD1222 vaccination. The clonotype originates from an adult in good health. The J gene is TRBJ1-4, the V gene TRBV28; D may be TRBD1 (6 bases). In DNA form, the CDR3 reads TGTGCCAGCAGTACTATCACCCTCCGACAGGTCTCCAATGAAAAACTGTTTTTT. Its protein product is CASSTITLRQVSNEKLFF. Full variable domain (remainder filled in from reference TRBV28 and TRBJ1-4): DVKVTQSSRYLVKRTGEKVFLECVQDMDHENMFWYRQDPGLGLRLIYFSYDVKMKEKGDIPEGYSVSREKKERFSLILESASTNQTSMYLCASSTITLRQVSNEKLFFGSGTQLSVL.